This section outlines one T cell receptor (beta chain) sequence together with its context. The target antigen is unknown. The missing CDR3 end, 3 residues past where the read stops, is filled in from the germline J gene. The data originate from a study of T cells in women clearing cervical HPV infection. Study information: HLA type stays a possible confounder, typing being limited. Study results and caveats: TRBV6-7 abundance was lower in cases than controls (0.11% versus 0.16%).

Germline V CDR1 and CDR2: MGHRA, YSYEKL. V lost 6 bases to trimming and J lost 0 bases; unmatched junction nucleotides: 4. The CDR3 covers 15 residues. Clones were sequenced by immunoSEQ multiplex PCR, and TCRdb holds only the in-frame ones, with some missing. The clone table shows around 30,000 clones, with the ten largest holding approximately 8.3%. V gene TRBV4-1 combines with J gene TRBJ2-3; TRBD2 matches 9 bases. Material for sequencing was blood buffy coat. The receptor's source is a woman aged 18-69 years with a cervical HPV16 infection that either progressed to CIN3+ or cleared (not recorded which). CDR3 sequence: CASRLGLASTDTQYF. The covered CDR3 bases are TGCGCCAGCAGGCTTGGACTAGCGAGCACAGATACG.